This T cell receptor beta chain was sequenced in a study of identical twins. This clonotype was seen repeatedly, ten times or more. A single record per CDR3 protein comes from TCRdb applying MiXCR to the 5' RACE reads. The profile shows about 570,000 distinct CDR3 sequences, approximately 10% of them singletons. This CDR3 is built from 11 residues. V shed 6 bases and J shed 11 bases, with 11 bases lying between them. The data also belong to a second study, concerning yellow fever vaccine responses in identical twins.

The TCR comes from a woman between 18 and 29 years old in good health. The sample was PBMCs. The genes are TRBV12-3 or TRBV12-4 and TRBJ1-3; the D is unclear. CDR3 DNA sequence: TGTGCCAGCAGCCCTGGGCGTTCCATATATTTT. It codes for CASSPGRSIYF.